The 27 T cell receptor beta chains presented below share a single source sample, sequenced in a study of neurological immune-mediated disorders. MiXCR was run by TCRdb on the 5' RACE reads, yielding one entry per CDR3 protein. The sample holds 55,000 to 75,000 distinct CDR3 sequences, roughly 13% seen once. The sequencing sample was made of PBMCs. The receptors were gathered from a woman aged 60-75 years with HTLV-1-associated myelopathy (HAM/TSP).

The sample holds a few counts of this clonotype. The chain links TRBV7-9 to TRBJ1-1; D gene unclear. CDR3 size: 13 residues. The germline CDR1 and CDR2 sequences are SEHNR and FQNEAQ (reference sequence). The germline V and J ends were trimmed by 0 bases and 5 bases, with 7 bases remaining between them. CDR3 sequence (DNA): TGTGCCAGCAGCTTAGCCGGGGTGACTGAAGCTTTCTTT. Protein: CASSLAGVTEAFF.

In this sample, this clonotype turned up many times. The genes are TRBV20-1 and TRBJ2-1, with D hard to call. Trimming removed 3 bases at V and 7 bases at J, with 19 bases between. CDR1 is DFQATT, CDR2 SNEGSKA, per germline (reference sequence). This CDR3 is 15 amino acids long. For the CDR3, the DNA is TGCAGTGCTAGTGAAGCCCTGAAAGTCCCTAATGAGCAGTTCTTC. It translates to CSASEALKVPNEQFF.

This clonotype was recorded at least ten times. This chain uses TRBV28 with TRBJ2-4; the D gene is possibly TRBD2 (6 bases). The V gene lost 2 bases and the J gene lost 0 bases, with 14 bases spanning the gap. Looked up from germline, CDR1 is MDHEN and CDR2 is SYDVKM. The CDR3 runs to 17 residues. CDR3 coding DNA: TGTGCCAGCAGTTTACCCGGGAGAACAGTAGCCAAAAACATTCAGTACTTC. Its translation: CASSLPGRTVAKNIQYF.

This clonotype has a count of ten or more. The chain combines TRBV10-3 with TRBJ2-5; 8 bases are a match to TRBD1. CDR3 length: 15 residues. The J segment lost 2 bases and the V segment lost 7 bases, leaving 9 bases of the junction unmatched. Germline V gene lookup returns CDR1 ENHRY and CDR2 SYGVKD. The CDR3 DNA is TGTGCCATCAAGGCCGGGGGACAGGCGCAAGAGACCCAGTACTTC. It specifies CAIKAGGQAQETQYF.

The rearrangement joins TRBV2 to TRBJ2-3, with D possibly TRBD2 on 5 matching bases. CDR1 is SNHLY, CDR2 FYNNEI, per germline. CDR3 length: 16 amino acids. Trimming took off 10 bases at V and 3 bases at J, with 23 bases between the two ends. This CDR3 is CANSAGGAVPTDTQYF. CDR3 bases: TGTGCCAACAGCGCCGGTGGAGCGGTGCCGACAGATACGCAGTATTTT.

The J gene is TRBJ2-5, the V gene TRBV18; no reliable D call. V shed 8 bases and J shed 1 base, with 11 bases lying between them. CDR1 KGHSH and CDR2 LQKENI come from the germline V gene. The CDR3 spans 13 residues. This CDR3 is CASLKRSQETQYF. CDR3 bases: TGTGCCAGCCTTAAGCGATCCCAAGAGACCCAGTACTTC. Variable domain in full (rest from reference TRBV18 and TRBJ2-5): NAGVMQNPRHLVRRRGQEARLRCSPMKGHSHVYWYRQLPEEGLKFMVYLQKENIIDESGMPKERFSAEFPKEGPSILRIQQVVRGDSAAYFCASLKRSQETQYFGPGTRLLVL.

As for this clonotype: Just one base apart from a much larger clone, this may be a read error. V usage is TRBV10-3 and J usage is TRBJ1-2; TRBD1 aligns across 9 bases. This CDR3 region has 13 residues. The V gene's germline CDR1 is ENHRY and CDR2 SYGVKD. Written as DNA, the CDR3 is TGTACCATCAGGACAGGGGATCACTATGGCTACACCTTC. Protein product: CTIRTGDHYGYTF.

This clonotype was seen a few times. The chain carries TRBV28 and TRBJ2-7, with 7 bases identical to TRBD2. CDR3 length: 13 amino acids. The germline gives CDR1 MDHEN, CDR2 SYDVKM. V was clipped by 3 bases and J by 4 bases; unmatched bases: 3. CDR3 sequence reads: CASSLGGEYEQYF. CDR3 bases: TGTGCCAGCAGTTTGGGAGGGGAATACGAGCAGTACTTC.

The chain links TRBV3-1 to TRBJ2-5; no clear D. Germline V CDR1 and CDR2: LGHDT, YNNKEL (reference sequence). The ends were cut back, 8 bases at V and 2 bases at J, with 12 bases in the middle. CDR3 size: 13 residues. The CDR3 nucleotides read TGTGCCAGCCAGAACTCGGCACAAGAGACCCAGTACTTC. It encodes CASQNSAQETQYF.

V usage is TRBV7-9 and J usage is TRBJ2-7; D possibly uses TRBD1 or TRBD2 (5 bases each). The germline gives CDR1 SEHNR, CDR2 FQNEAQ (reference sequence). The CDR3 has 13 amino acids. The V end was cut by 7 bases, the J end by 4 bases, with 14 bases between. CDR3 bases: TGTGCCAGCATACGGGACCGAGAATACGAGCAGTACTTC. This codes for CASIRDREYEQYF. The variable domain in full, with the rest retrieved from reference TRBV7-9 and TRBJ2-7, is DTGVSQNPRHKITKRGQNVTFRCDPISEHNRLYWYRQTLGQGPEFLTYFQNEAQLEKSRLLSDRFSAERPKGSFSTLEIQRTEQGDSAMYLCASIRDREYEQYFGPGTRLTVT.

Judged by abundance, this clonotype is medium-sized. The chain links TRBV20-1 to TRBJ1-1; possibly TRBD1 for D (5 bases). Trimming left V 6 bases short and J 7 bases short, with 15 bases between. This CDR3 is built from 12 residues. Germline CDR1 reads DFQATT; CDR2 reads SNEGSKA (reference sequence). CDR3 residues: CSALVGDFEAFF. CDR3 bases: TGCAGTGCACTTGTGGGGGACTTTGAAGCTTTCTTT.

The chain recombines TRBV28 with TRBJ1-5, with TRBD1 matching over 8 bases. Per the germline V gene, CDR1 is MDHEN and CDR2 is SYDVKM. The CDR3 contains 15 residues. After removal of 1 base from V and 8 bases from J, the junction contained 7 bases not matched to a gene. This CDR3 is CASSLFRGPVKPQHF. As DNA, the CDR3 is TGTGCCAGCAGTTTATTCAGGGGGCCGGTGAAGCCCCAGCATTTT.

This clonotype was counted between two and nine times. The V and J genes are TRBV27 and TRBJ2-3; D not certain. Between the trimmed V and J ends, which lost 1 base and 12 bases, there was a span of 14 bases. Germline CDR1 MNHEY, CDR2 SMNVEV (reference sequence). The CDR3 covers 13 residues. This CDR3 is CASSLFTGRNQYF. The DNA of the CDR3 is TGTGCCAGCAGTTTATTCACCGGGCGCAACCAGTATTTT.

This clonotype was seen ten or more times. This chain connects TRBV20-1 to TRBJ2-1, with 14 bases matching TRBD2. The CDR3 spans 14 residues. V gave up 4 bases and J gave up 9 bases; unmatched junction bases: 5. The germline V gene has CDR1 DFQATT and CDR2 SNEGSKA (reference sequence). This CDR3 reads CSAKGTSGSLEQFF. CDR3 DNA sequence: TGCAGTGCTAAAGGGACTAGCGGGAGTCTTGAGCAGTTCTTC.

The table lists this clonotype with a few counts. The chain has TRBV12-3 or TRBV12-4 and TRBJ1-3; tentatively, D is TRBD1 (5 bases). The CDR3 sequence is 18 residues long. Trimming left V 7 bases short and J 0 bases short, with 22 bases between. The DNA for the CDR3 is TGTGCCAGCATCCCGGGGGTACAGGTCACTTTCTCTGGAAACACCATATATTTT. Translation gives CASIPGVQVTFSGNTIYF.

This clonotype was recorded many times. The chain links TRBV5-1 to TRBJ2-3, with a possible D match to TRBD1 (5 bases). Germline CDR1 is SGHRS and CDR2 is YFSETQ. This CDR3 comprises 13 residues. V lost 2 bases to trimming and J lost 5 bases, with 9 bases between them. The CDR3 nucleotides read TGCGCCAGCAGCTTAACAGGCGGAGATACGCAGTATTTT. Translated: CASSLTGGDTQYF. The complete variable domain, with remaining parts taken from reference TRBV5-1 and TRBJ2-3, reads KAGVTQTPRYLIKTRGQQVTLSCSPISGHRSVSWYQQTPGQGLQFLFEYFSETQRNKGNFPGRFSGRQFSNSRSEMNVSTLELGDSALYLCASSLTGGDTQYFGPGTRLTVL.

This clonotype appeared many times. The chain has TRBV6-2 or TRBV6-3 and TRBJ2-7, with 11 bases aligning to TRBD2. CDR3 size: 13 residues. The germline gives CDR1 MNHEY, CDR2 SVGEGT. V lost 6 bases and J lost 6; bases outside the gene matches: 4. This CDR3 reads CASRPTSGSEQYF. In DNA, the CDR3 is TGTGCCAGCAGACCAACTAGCGGGAGCGAGCAGTACTTC.

Ten or more counts support this clonotype. The chain uses TRBV6-5 and TRBJ2-7, with 8 bases aligning to TRBD2. The CDR3 sequence is 15 residues long. Per the germline V gene, CDR1 is MNHEY and CDR2 is SVGAGI. V was pared by 2 bases and J by 4 bases, with 7 bases of the junction left unmatched. The CDR3 DNA sequence: TGTGCCAGCAGTTACAGGGTAGCGGGAAGGTACGAGCAGTACTTC. This codes for CASSYRVAGRYEQYF.

This clonotype was detected many times. The chain has TRBV7-6 and TRBJ1-1; no clear D. The V and J ends lost 2 bases and 4 bases respectively, with 8 bases between them. The CDR3 totals 13 residues. Germline lookup yields CDR1 SGHVS and CDR2 FNYEAQ. CDR3 amino acids: CASSLNMGTEAFF. CDR3 DNA sequence: TGTGCCAGCAGCTTAAACATGGGCACTGAAGCTTTCTTT. The full variable domain, with the rest looked up from reference TRBV7-6 and TRBJ1-1, is GAGVSQSPRYKVTKRGQDVALRCDPISGHVSLYWYRQALGQGPEFLTYFNYEAQQDKSGLPNDRFSAERPEGSISTLTIQRTEQRDSAMYRCASSLNMGTEAFFGQGTRLTVV.

This clonotype occurred a few times. The chain uses TRBV28 and TRBJ1-6; D not resolved. Germline values: CDR1 MDHEN, CDR2 SYDVKM. Trimming pared 2 bases from V and 6 bases from J, leaving 8 bases between. The CDR3 is 14 residues long. DNA of the CDR3: TGTGCCAGCAGTTTAGGTCAGAGTAATTCACCCCTCCACTTT. Its translation is CASSLGQSNSPLHF.

This clonotype was observed a handful of times. The chain is built from TRBV6-5 and TRBJ2-1; TRBD2 aligns across 13 bases. The ends lost 5 bases at V and 8 bases at J; junction bases unmatched: 3. This CDR3 is built from 14 residues. CDR1 and CDR2 (germline): MNHEY, SVGAGI. CDR3 sequence (DNA): TGTGCCAGCAGTGGCGGACTAGCGGGAGATGAGCAGTTCTTC. Its protein product is CASSGGLAGDEQFF.

This clonotype was picked up many times. This chain joins TRBV11-2 and TRBJ1-5; the D is unclear. The germline gives CDR1 SGHAT, CDR2 FQNNGV. The V and J ends lost 1 base and 0 bases respectively, with 10 bases between them. The CDR3 runs to 16 residues. In nucleotides, the CDR3 is TGTGCCAGCAGCTTAGTCCCGATTGATAGCAATCAGCCCCAGCATTTT. Protein: CASSLVPIDSNQPQHF.

This clonotype came up many times. V is TRBV7-9 and J is TRBJ2-7; TRBD1 or TRBD2 may be the D gene (6 bases each). The CDR3 totals 14 residues. V dropped 5 bases and J dropped 6 bases, with 17 bases sitting between them. Germline CDR1 reads SEHNR; CDR2 reads FQNEAQ (reference sequence). The CDR3 region is CASSLSSARGEQYF. CDR3 in DNA: TGTGCCAGCAGCCTGTCTAGCGCCAGGGGCGAGCAGTACTTC.

This clonotype was recorded many times. The V and J genes are TRBV4-1 and TRBJ1-5; D is unclear. The CDR3 is 16 residues long. Germline lookup yields CDR1 MGHRA and CDR2 YSYEKL. V gave up 0 bases and J gave up 0 bases, with 9 bases separating them. CDR3 coding DNA: TGCGCCAGCAGCCAAGATGGGCAAGGTAGCAATCAGCCCCAGCATTTT. This sequence encodes CASSQDGQGSNQPQHF.

This clonotype was seen at least ten times. V is TRBV5-1 and J is TRBJ1-2; D gene ambiguous. Germline CDR1 reads SGHRS; CDR2 reads YFSETQ. The CDR3 extends over 13 amino acids. V was clipped by 3 bases and J by 8 bases, with 14 bases between them. DNA for the CDR3: TGCGCCAGCAGCTCGGCCATTTCCTCCGGCTACACCTTC. Its translation is CASSSAISSGYTF.

This clonotype was observed at least ten times. V is TRBV5-1 and J is TRBJ2-1; perhaps TRBD2 as D (5 bases). V was pared by 0 bases and J by 0 bases, with 7 bases between. Looked up from germline, CDR1 is SGHRS and CDR2 is YFSETQ. This CDR3 spans 15 amino acids. CDR3 region: CASSLGTFSYNEQFF. CDR3 bases: TGCGCCAGCAGCTTGGGGACTTTCTCCTACAATGAGCAGTTCTTC. Complete variable domain (other parts from reference TRBV5-1 and TRBJ2-1): KAGVTQTPRYLIKTRGQQVTLSCSPISGHRSVSWYQQTPGQGLQFLFEYFSETQRNKGNFPGRFSGRQFSNSRSEMNVSTLELGDSALYLCASSLGTFSYNEQFFGPGTRLTVL.

In its sample, this clonotype was seen many times. V is TRBV3-1 and J is TRBJ2-1; D gene ambiguous. The CDR3 runs to 14 residues. CDR1 is LGHDT, CDR2 YNNKEL, per germline (reference sequence). Between the trimmed V and J ends, which lost 4 bases and 7 bases, there was a span of 14 bases. The CDR3 sequence is CASSPAAVWNEQFF. CDR3 coding DNA: TGTGCCAGCAGCCCCGCTGCGGTCTGGAATGAGCAGTTCTTC.